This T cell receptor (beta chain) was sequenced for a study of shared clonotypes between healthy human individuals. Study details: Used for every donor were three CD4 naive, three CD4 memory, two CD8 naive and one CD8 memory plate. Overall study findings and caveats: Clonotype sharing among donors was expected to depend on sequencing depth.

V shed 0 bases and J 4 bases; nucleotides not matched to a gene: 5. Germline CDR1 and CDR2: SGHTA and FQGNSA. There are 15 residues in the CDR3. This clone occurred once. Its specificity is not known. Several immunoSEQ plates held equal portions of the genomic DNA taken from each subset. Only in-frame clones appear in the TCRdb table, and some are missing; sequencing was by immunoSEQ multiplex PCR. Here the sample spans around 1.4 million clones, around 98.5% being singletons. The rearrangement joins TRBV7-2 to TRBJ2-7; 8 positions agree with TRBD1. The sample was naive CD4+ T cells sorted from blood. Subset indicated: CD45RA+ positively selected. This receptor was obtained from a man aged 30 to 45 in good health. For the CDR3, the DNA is TGTGCCAGCAGCTTAGCAGGACAGGGTTTGTACGAGCAGTACTTC. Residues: CASSLAGQGLYEQYF.